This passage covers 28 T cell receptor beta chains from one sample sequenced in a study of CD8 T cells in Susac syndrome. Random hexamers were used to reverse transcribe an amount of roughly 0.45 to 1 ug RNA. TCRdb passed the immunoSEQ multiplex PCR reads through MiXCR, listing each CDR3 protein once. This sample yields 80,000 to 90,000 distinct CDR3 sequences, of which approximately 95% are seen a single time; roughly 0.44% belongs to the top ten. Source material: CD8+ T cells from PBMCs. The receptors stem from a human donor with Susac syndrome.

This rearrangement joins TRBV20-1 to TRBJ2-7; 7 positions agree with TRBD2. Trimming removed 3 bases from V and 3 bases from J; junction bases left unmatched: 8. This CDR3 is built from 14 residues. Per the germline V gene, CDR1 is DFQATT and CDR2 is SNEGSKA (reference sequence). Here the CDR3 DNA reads TGCAGTGCTAGCTCTGCGGGAGACGGCTACGAGCAGTACTTC. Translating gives CSASSAGDGYEQYF.

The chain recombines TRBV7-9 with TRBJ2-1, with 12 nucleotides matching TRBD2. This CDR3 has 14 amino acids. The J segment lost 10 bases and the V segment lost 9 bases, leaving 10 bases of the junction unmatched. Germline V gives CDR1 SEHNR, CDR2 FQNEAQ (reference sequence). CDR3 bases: TGTGCCAGTAGCGGGACTAGCGGGTTGGTCGAGCAGTTCTTC. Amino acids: CASSGTSGLVEQFF. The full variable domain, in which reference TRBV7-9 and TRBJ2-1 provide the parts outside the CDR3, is DTGVSQNPRHKITKRGQNVTFRCDPISEHNRLYWYRQTLGQGPEFLTYFQNEAQLEKSRLLSDRFSAERPKGSFSTLEIQRTEQGDSAMYLCASSGTSGLVEQFFGPGTRLTVL.

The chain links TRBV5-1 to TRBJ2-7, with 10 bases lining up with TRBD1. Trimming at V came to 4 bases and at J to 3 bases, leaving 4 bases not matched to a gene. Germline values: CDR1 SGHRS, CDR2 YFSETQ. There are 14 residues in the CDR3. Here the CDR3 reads CASSPGTGDYEQYF. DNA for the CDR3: TGCGCCAGCAGCCCCGGGACAGGGGACTACGAGCAGTACTTC.

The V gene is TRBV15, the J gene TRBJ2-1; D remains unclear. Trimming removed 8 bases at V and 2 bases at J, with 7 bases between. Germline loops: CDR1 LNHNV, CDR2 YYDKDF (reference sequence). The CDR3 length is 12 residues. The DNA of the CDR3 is TGTGCCACCCAAGGAGCCTACAATGAGCAGTTCTTC. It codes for CATQGAYNEQFF. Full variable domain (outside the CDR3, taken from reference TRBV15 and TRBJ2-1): DAMVIQNPRYQVTQFGKPVTLSCSQTLNHNVMYWYQQKSSQAPKLLFHYYDKDFNNEADTPDNFQSRRPNTSFCFLDIRSPGLGDTAMYLCATQGAYNEQFFGPGTRLTVL.

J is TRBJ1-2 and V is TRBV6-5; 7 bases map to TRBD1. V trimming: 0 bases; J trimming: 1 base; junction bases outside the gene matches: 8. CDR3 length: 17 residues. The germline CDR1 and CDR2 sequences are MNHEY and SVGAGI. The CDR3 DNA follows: TGTGCCAGCAGTTACTCGATTGGAGGGGGCCTTAACTATGGCTACACCTTC. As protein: CASSYSIGGGLNYGYTF.

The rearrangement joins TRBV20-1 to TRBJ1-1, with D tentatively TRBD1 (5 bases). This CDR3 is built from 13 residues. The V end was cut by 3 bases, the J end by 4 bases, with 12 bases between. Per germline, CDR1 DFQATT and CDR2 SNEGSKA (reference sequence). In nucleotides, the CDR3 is TGCAGTGCTAGGGTGCAGGGAGGCACTGAAGCTTTCTTT. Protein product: CSARVQGGTEAFF.

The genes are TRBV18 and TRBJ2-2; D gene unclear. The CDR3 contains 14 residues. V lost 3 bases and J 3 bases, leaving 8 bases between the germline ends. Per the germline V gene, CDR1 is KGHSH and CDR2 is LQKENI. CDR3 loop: CASSPSVDTGELFF. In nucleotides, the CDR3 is TGTGCCAGCTCACCTTCTGTGGACACCGGGGAGCTGTTTTTT.

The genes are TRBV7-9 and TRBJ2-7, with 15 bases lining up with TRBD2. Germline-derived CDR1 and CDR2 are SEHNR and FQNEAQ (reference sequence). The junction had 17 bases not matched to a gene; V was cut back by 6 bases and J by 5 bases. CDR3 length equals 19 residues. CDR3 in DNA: TGTGCCAGCAGTTTCTCCGGGACTAGCGGGAGGAGAGGTCCGAACGAGCAGTACTTC. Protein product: CASSFSGTSGRRGPNEQYF. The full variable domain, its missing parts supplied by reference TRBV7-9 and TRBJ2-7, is DTGVSQNPRHKITKRGQNVTFRCDPISEHNRLYWYRQTLGQGPEFLTYFQNEAQLEKSRLLSDRFSAERPKGSFSTLEIQRTEQGDSAMYLCASSFSGTSGRRGPNEQYFGPGTRLTVT.

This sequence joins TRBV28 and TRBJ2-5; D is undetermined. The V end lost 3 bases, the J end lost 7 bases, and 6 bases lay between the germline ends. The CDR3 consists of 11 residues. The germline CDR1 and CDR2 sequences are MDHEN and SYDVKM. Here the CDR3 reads CASSFPVTQYF. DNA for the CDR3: TGTGCCAGCAGTTTCCCGGTGACCCAGTACTTC.

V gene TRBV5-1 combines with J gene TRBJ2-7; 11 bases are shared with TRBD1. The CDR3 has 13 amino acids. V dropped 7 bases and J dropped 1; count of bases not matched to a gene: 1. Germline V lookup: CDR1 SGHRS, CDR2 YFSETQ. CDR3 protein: CASGTGGSYEQYF. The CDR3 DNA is TGCGCCAGCGGGACAGGGGGTTCCTACGAGCAGTACTTC.

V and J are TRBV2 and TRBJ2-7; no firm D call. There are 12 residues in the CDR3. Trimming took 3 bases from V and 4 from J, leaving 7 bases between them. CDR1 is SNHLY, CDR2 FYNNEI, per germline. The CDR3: CASSETEYEQYF. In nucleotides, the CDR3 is TGTGCCAGCAGTGAGACCGAATACGAGCAGTACTTC. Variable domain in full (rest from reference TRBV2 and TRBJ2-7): EPEVTQTPSHQVTQMGQEVILRCVPISNHLYFYWYRQILGQKVEFLVSFYNNEISEKSEIFDDQFSVERPDGSNFTLKIRSTKLEDSAMYFCASSETEYEQYFGPGTRLTVT.

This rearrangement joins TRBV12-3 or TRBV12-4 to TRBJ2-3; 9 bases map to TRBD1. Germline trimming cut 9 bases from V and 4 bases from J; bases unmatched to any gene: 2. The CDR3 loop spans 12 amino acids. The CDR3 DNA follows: TGTGCCAGTGGGACAGGGCCAGATACGCAGTATTTT. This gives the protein CASGTGPDTQYF.

The CDR3: CSVVWVGGELFF. The CDR3 bases are TGCAGCGTTGTGTGGGTGGGCGGGGAGCTGTTTTTT. The J gene is TRBJ2-2, the V gene TRBV29-1; D gene ambiguous. Germline V lookup: CDR1 SQVTM, CDR2 ANQGSEA. Trimming left V 4 bases short and J 7 bases short, with 10 bases between. The CDR3 has 12 amino acids.

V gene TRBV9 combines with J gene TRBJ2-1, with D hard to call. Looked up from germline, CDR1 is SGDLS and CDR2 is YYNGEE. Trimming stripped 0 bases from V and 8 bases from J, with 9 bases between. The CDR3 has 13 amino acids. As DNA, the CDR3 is TGTGCCAGCAGCGTAGAAAGTTTGGATGAGCAGTTCTTC. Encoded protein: CASSVESLDEQFF.

Here the CDR3 DNA reads TGCGCCAGCAGCCATTTCGGACAGGGGGCGGGCTACACCTTC. Its protein is CASSHFGQGAGYTF. J is TRBJ1-2 and V is TRBV4-1, with 11 bases fitting TRBD1. Germline V gene lookup returns CDR1 MGHRA and CDR2 YSYEKL. The CDR3 runs to 14 residues. Trimming cost V 3 bases and J 8 bases; bases outside gene matches: 5.

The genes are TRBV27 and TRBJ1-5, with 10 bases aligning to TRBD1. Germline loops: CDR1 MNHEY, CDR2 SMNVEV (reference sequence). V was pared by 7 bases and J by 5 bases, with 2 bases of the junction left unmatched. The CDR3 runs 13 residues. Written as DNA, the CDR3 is TGTGCCAGCAAGGGGACAGGGGATCAGCCCCAGCATTTT. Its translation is CASKGTGDQPQHF.

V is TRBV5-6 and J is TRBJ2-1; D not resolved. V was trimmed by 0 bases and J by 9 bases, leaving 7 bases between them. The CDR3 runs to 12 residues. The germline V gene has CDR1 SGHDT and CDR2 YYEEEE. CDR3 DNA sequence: TGTGCCAGCAGCTTGGGGCCGGGTGAGCAGTTCTTC. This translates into CASSLGPGEQFF.

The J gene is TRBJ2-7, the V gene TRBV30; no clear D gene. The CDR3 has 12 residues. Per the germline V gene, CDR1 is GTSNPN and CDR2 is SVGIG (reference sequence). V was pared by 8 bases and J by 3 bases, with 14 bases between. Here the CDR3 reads CAMVGQFYEQYF. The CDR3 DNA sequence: TGTGCCATGGTCGGGCAATTCTACGAGCAGTACTTC.

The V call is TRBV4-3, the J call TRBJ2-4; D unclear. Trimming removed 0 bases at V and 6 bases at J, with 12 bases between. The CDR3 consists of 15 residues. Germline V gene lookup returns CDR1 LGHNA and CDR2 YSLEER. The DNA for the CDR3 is TGCGCCAGCAGCCAAGATCTCCGGAGCCCAAACATTCAGTACTTC. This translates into CASSQDLRSPNIQYF.

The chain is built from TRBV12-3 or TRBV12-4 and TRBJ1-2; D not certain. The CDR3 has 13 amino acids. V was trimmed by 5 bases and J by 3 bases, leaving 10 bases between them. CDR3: CASSPSQDYGYTF. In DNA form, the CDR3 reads TGTGCCAGCAGTCCCTCGCAGGACTATGGCTACACCTTC.

The CDR3 sequence is CASRKTGGTAEAFF. The CDR3 DNA follows: TGTGCCAGCAGAAAGACCGGGGGTACTGCCGAAGCTTTCTTT. The chain uses TRBV27 and TRBJ1-1; D might be TRBD1 (5 bases). With 6 bases removed from V and 8 bases from J, the gap between germline ends came to 19 bases. Germline CDR1 MNHEY, CDR2 SMNVEV (reference sequence). This CDR3 spans 14 amino acids.

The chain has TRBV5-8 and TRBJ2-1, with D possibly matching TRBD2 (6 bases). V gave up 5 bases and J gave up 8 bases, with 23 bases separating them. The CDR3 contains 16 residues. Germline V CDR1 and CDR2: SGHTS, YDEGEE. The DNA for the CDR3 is TGTGCCAGCAGTTGGGTCCCGGTGGGGGGAATCGATGAGCAGTTCTTC. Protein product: CASSWVPVGGIDEQFF.

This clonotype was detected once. CDR3 sequence: CASSEVGWAYEQYF. The CDR3 coding sequence is TGTGCCAGCAGTGAAGTAGGGTGGGCTTACGAGCAGTACTTC. The J gene is TRBJ2-7, the V gene TRBV2, with D hard to call. There are 14 residues in the CDR3. The germline V and J ends were trimmed by 1 base and 4 bases, with 11 bases remaining between them. The V gene's germline CDR1 is SNHLY and CDR2 FYNNEI.

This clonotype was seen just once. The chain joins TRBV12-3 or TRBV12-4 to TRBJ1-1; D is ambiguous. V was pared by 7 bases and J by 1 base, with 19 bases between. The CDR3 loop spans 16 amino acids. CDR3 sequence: CASIRVEGPGNTEAFF. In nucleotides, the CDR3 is TGTGCCAGCATCCGCGTGGAGGGCCCTGGGAACACTGAAGCTTTCTTT.

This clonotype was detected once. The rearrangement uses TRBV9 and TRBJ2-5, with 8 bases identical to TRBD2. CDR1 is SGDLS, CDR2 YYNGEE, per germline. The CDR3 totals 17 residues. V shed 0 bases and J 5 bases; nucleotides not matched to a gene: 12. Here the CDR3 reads CASSVAGSGIPRETQYF. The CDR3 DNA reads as TGTGCCAGCAGCGTAGCAGGTAGCGGGATCCCCCGCGAGACCCAGTACTTC.

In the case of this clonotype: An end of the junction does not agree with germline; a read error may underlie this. The CDR3 reads CAISRDAGTYNEQFF. The CDR3 DNA reads as TGTGCCATCAGCCGGGACGCGGGAACCTACAATGAGCAGTTCTTC. This sequence joins TRBV3-1 and TRBJ2-1; perhaps TRBD2 as D (6 bases). CDR3 size: 15 residues. The germline CDR1 and CDR2 sequences are LGHDT and YNNKEL (reference sequence).

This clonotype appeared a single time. In DNA, the CDR3 is TGCGCCAGCAGCCAAGATGGGGTCTCCTACAATGAGCAGTTCTTC. Protein sequence: CASSQDGVSYNEQFF. The chain carries TRBV4-3 and TRBJ2-1, with D hard to call. The CDR3 extends over 15 amino acids. Trimming left V 0 bases short and J 0 bases short, with 6 bases between. From germline, CDR1 is LGHNA and CDR2 YSLEER.

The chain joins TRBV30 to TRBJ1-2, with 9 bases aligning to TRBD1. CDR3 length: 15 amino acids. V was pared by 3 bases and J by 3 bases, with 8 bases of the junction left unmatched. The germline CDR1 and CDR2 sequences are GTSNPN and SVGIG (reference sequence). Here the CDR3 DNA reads TGTGCCTGGAGGGTACAGGGGGCTTCGGACTATGGCTACACCTTC. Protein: CAWRVQGASDYGYTF.